This TCR beta chain stems from a study of T cells expressing NK-cell markers (dated by TCRdb to 2018 to 2020). General notes on the study: Fewer than ten donors provided sorted CD3+CD56+NKG2C+, CD3+CD56+NKG2C- and CD3+CD56-NKG2C+ T-cell subsets, whose TCR beta-chain repertoires were profiled. Among the eight sequenced donors, seven were HCMV-seropositive and one was HCMV-seronegative. The eight sequenced donors were randomly selected healthy volunteers, three men and five women. The libraries were sequenced on Illumina HiSeq 2000/2500, MiSeq or NextSeq, producing 2 x 150 bp reads. Broader findings and caveats from the paper: Those dominant clonotypes were again the most abundant among CD3+CD56-NKG2C+ cells in several donors, at about 28.3-65%. Whether the expanded NKG2C-expressing T cell clones were specific for HCMV antigens remained unclear. In five to seven donors, the dominant CD3+CD56+NKG2C+ clonotypes were among the top 10 CD8+ clonotypes and accounted for roughly 1.0-8% of CD8+ T cells.

The CDR3 runs 15 amino acids, cysteine and phenylalanine included. This entry has no DNA. CDR1 and CDR2 are read off the germline V gene as KGHSH and LQKENI. Sequencing took place on an Illumina HiSeq 2000. The TCR beta cDNA libraries were made using 5'RACE template switching, a step that added both a universal primer site and unique molecular identifiers. cDNA synthesis was primed from the TCR beta constant segment and was followed by two successive PCR amplification steps. The original methods were these. Reads were demultiplexed and grouped by UMI with MIGEC, and clonotypes were assembled and quantified with MiTCR. Only TCR cDNA sequences supported by at least two reads were kept to exclude erroneous sequences. The tcR package was used for downstream repertoire analysis, and clonotypes were matched across fractions by CDR3 nucleotide sequence plus V segment. VDJmatch was used to annotate antigen specificity against VDJdb, with one amino acid substitution in CDR3 allowed. TCRdb reprocessed the reads; each CDR3 protein sequence makes one entry, and DNA is unavailable. V and J calls and clone size were set by TCRdb, not the authors. This sample's table contains about 390,000 distinct CDR3 sequences. 9.5% to 12% of the sample goes to the ten largest clones.

Notes on this clonotype: The antigen it binds to is not known.

To determine HCMV serostatus, a commercial ELISA kit was used to detect HCMV-specific IgG in serum. Peripheral blood mononuclear cells were isolated from blood by Ficoll density gradient centrifugation. Sequenced sample: blood T cells: a sorted CD56 or NKG2C T cell subset, CD4+ or CD8+ T cells, or bulk PBMC T cells (not recorded which). In this chain, TRBV18 is recombined with TRBJ1-4; the D gene TCRdb calls, TRBD1, cannot be checked with no DNA. This receptor was identified in a woman aged 45-60 years in good health. Donor details come from another sample of the same person, matched by shared clones. CDR3 loop: CASSPPPGGNEKLFF.